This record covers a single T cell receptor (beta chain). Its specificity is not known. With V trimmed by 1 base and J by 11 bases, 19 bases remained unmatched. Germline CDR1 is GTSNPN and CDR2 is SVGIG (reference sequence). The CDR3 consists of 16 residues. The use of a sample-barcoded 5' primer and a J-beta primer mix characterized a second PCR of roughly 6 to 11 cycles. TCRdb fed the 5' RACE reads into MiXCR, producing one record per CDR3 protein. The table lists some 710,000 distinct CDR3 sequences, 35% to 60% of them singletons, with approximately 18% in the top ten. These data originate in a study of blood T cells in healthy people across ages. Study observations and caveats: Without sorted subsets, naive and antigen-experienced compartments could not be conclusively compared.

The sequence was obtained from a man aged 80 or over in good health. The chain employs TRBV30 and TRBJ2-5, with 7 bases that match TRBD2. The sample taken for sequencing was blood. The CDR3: CAWSAGPGGSYNEQYF. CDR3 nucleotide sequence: TGTGCCTGGAGTGCCGGACCGGGCGGGAGCTACAATGAGCAGTACTTC. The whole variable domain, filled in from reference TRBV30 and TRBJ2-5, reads SQTIHQWPATLVQPVGSPLSLECTVEGTSNPNLYWYRQAAGRGLQLLFYSVGIGQISSEVPQNLSASRPQDRQFILSSKKLLLSDSGFYLCAWSAGPGGSYNEQYFGPGTRLLVL.